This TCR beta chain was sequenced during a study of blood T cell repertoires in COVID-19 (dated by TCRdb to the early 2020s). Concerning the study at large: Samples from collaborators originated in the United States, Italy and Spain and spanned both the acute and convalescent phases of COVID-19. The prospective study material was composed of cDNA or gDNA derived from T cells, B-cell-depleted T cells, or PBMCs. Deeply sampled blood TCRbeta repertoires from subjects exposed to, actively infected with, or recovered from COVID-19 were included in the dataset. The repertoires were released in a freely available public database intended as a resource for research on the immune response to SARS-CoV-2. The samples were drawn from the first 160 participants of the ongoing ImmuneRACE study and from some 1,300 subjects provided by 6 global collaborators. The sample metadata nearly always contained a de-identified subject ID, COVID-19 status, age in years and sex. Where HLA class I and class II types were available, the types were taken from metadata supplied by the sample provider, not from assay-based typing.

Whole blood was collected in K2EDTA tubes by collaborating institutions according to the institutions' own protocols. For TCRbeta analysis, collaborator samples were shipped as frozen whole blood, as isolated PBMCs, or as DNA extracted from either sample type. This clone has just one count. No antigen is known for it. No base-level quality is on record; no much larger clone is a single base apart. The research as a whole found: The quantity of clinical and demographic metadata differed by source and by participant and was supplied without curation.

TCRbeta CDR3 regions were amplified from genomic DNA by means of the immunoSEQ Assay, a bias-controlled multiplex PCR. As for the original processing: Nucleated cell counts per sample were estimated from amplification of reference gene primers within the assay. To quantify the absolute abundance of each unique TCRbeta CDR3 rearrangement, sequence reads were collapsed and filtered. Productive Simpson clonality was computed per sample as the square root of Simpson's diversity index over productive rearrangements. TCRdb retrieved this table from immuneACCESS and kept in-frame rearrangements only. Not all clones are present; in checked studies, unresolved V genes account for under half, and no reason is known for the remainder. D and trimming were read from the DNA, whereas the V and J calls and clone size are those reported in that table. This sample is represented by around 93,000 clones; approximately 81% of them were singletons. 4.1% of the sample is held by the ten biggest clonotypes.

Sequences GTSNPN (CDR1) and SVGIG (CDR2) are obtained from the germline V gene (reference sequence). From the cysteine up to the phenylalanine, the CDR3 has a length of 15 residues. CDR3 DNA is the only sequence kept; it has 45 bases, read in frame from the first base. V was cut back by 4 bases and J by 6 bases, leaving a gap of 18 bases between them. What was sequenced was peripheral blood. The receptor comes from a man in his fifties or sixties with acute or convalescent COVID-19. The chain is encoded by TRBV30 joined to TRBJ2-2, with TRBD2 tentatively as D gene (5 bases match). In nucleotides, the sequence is TGTGCCTGGAAGATGGCTTATCGGGGTGCCGGGGAGCTGTTTTTT. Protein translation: CAWKMAYRGAGELFF.